This TCR beta chain was sequenced for a study of T cells in Graves' hyperthyroidism and ophthalmopathy. Study-level results: Most expanded thyroid clonotypes above 0.001 also appeared in blood.

The germline V gene encodes CDR1 SGHNT and CDR2 YYREEE (reference sequence). Trimming shortened V by 3 bases and J by 11 bases, and 12 bases separated the two germline ends. CDR3 length: 12 amino acids. This clonotype was picked up a small number of times. Its antigen remains unknown. The source material, RNA transcripts, was used to amplify TCR beta CDR3 regions. The HTBI primer set was used in a first-round RT-PCR of the TCR CDR3. One entry per CDR3 protein, called by TCRdb with MiXCR from the multiplex PCR reads. The profile shows tens of thousands of distinct CDR3 sequences, more than 40% of them singletons.

This TCR derives from a woman between 50 and 59 years old with Graves' hyperthyroidism. V usage is TRBV5-4 and J usage is TRBJ2-1; D remains ambiguous. Sequenced material: peripheral blood or thyroid tissue (not recorded which). The CDR3 DNA reads TGTGCCAGCAGCTCTAACCCCTACAAGCAGTTCTTC. Translating gives CASSSNPYKQFF.